This TCR beta chain is from a study of cytomegalovirus exposure and HLA in healthy donors. General study findings and limits: Reportedly, TCR beta sequences accurately predicted HLA-A and HLA-B alleles in most subjects. A later analysis reported that several of the most significant clusters appeared to be linked to common viral pathogens, among them Epstein-Barr virus. There were 160 or so TCR beta chains listed as cytomegalovirus-associated.

In regard to this clone: What it binds is not known.

The study ran its PCR with 60 Vbeta and 13 Jbeta primers. Measured with immunoSEQ multiplex PCR; TCRdb has only the in-frame clones, and not every one. The sample shows about 120,000 clones, about 80% of them seen only once. V lost 0 bases to trimming and J lost 5 bases, with 14 bases between them. Germline V gives CDR1 SGHRS, CDR2 YFSETQ. The CDR3 loop spans 15 amino acids. V is TRBV5-1 and J is TRBJ1-2, with D perhaps TRBD1 (5 bases). This TCR was sampled from a female donor in good health and CMV-seropositive. Sequencing was done on a sample of PBMCs. This chain's CDR3 is CASSLEGAFRYGYTF. The CDR3 DNA reads as TGCGCCAGCAGCTTGGAAGGGGCGTTTCGGTATGGCTACACCTTC.